This TCR beta chain was identified in a study of blood T cell repertoires in COVID-19. Study information: Spain, Italy and the United States supplied samples that represented acute and convalescent COVID-19. Nucleic acid was either cDNA or gDNA, and it came from T cells, B-cell-depleted T cells, or PBMCs.

The CDR3 is 16 amino acids. Looked up from germline, CDR1 is LNHDA and CDR2 is SQIVND (reference sequence). Between the trimmed V and J ends, which lost 1 base and 1 base, there was a span of 13 bases. As processed by the authors: Nucleated cell number was recorded as an estimate derived from reference gene primer amplification. Profiling relied on immunoSEQ multiplex PCR, and the TCRdb table lists in-frame clones only, not all of them. That table furnishes V, J and clone size, whereas the DNA furnished D and trimming. The table lists 88,000 or so clones, less than 90% of them singletons. Sequencing was done on a sample of peripheral blood. The V gene is TRBV19, the J gene TRBJ1-1; possibly TRBD1 for D (5 bases). The TCR originated in a man in his sixties with acute or convalescent COVID-19. The chain's CDR3 is CASSIGARAENTEAFF. For the CDR3, the DNA is TGTGCCAGTAGTATAGGGGCCAGGGCGGAGAACACTGAAGCTTTCTTT.